This TCR beta chain was recorded in a study of blood T cell repertoires in COVID-19 (dated by TCRdb to the early 2020s). Concerning the study at large: Samples from collaborators originated in the United States, Italy and Spain and spanned both the acute and convalescent phases of COVID-19. The prospective study material was composed of cDNA or gDNA derived from T cells, B-cell-depleted T cells, or PBMCs. Deeply sampled blood TCRbeta repertoires from subjects exposed to, actively infected with, or recovered from COVID-19 were included in the dataset. Where available, HLA class I and class II types were taken from metadata supplied by the sample provider and were not determined by assay-based typing. The sample metadata nearly always contained a de-identified subject ID, COVID-19 status, age in years and sex. Samples came from the ongoing ImmuneRACE study (first 160 participants) plus 1,254 subjects from 6 global collaborators. The repertoires were made available in a free public database intended to serve as a resource for research on the immune response to SARS-CoV-2.

As to this clone: The specificity of this receptor is unknown. No much larger clonotype is one base removed from it; base qualities were not supplied.

From the cysteine through the phenylalanine, the CDR3 covers 15 amino acids. The only DNA kept is the CDR3, 45 bases in frame from the first base. TCRbeta CDR3 regions were amplified from genomic DNA by means of the immunoSEQ Assay, a bias-controlled multiplex PCR. In the source study's methods: The number of nucleated cells in each sample was estimated by amplification of reference gene primers within the assay. Sequence reads were collapsed and filtered to measure the absolute abundance of every unique TCRbeta CDR3 rearrangement. For each sample, productive Simpson clonality was calculated as the square root of Simpson's diversity index across productive rearrangements. Imported from immuneACCESS, the table was reduced by TCRdb to in-frame sequences with V and J called. These copies leave out some clones; in studies compared against another copy, an unresolved V gene accounts for under half, and the cause of the remainder is not known. V, J and clone size are taken as reported in that table, and D and trimming were inferred from the DNA itself. The sample table contains about 350,000 clones; only one count was recorded for more than 70% of them. 6% to 8% of the sample is held by the ten biggest clonotypes.

One collaborating source in Seattle enrolled patients during active infection and followed them longitudinally through the course of disease. Whole blood was collected in K2EDTA tubes by collaborating institutions according to the institutions' own protocols. For TCRbeta analysis, collaborators shipped samples as frozen whole blood, isolated PBMCs, or DNA extracted from either of those sample types. Overall study outcomes, separate from this receptor: The amount of clinical and demographic metadata varied by source and participant and was provided uncurated.

Rearrangement joined TRBV21-1 to TRBJ1-5; the table's D call of TRBD1 was not tested on the DNA. TRBV21-1 represents a pseudogene. Sequenced input: peripheral blood. The TCR sequence derives from an older woman with COVID-19, enrolled during active disease. The DNA sequence is TGTGCCAGCAGCAAAAAAAGGACAGGGGGTCAGCCCCAGCATTTT. Its protein product is CASSKKRTGGQPQHF.